The 30 T cell receptor beta chains below come from one sample, sequenced in a study of T cell responses to AZD1222 COVID-19 vaccine. Measured with immunoSEQ multiplex PCR; TCRdb has only the in-frame clones, and not every one. This table holds some 160,000 clones, approximately 91% found once. This specimen was peripheral blood, taken 28 days after the second AZD1222 dose. Source of these receptors: an adult who received the AZD1222 COVID-19 vaccine.

The chain joins TRBV18 to TRBJ1-5; 8 bases are a match to TRBD1. From germline, CDR1 is KGHSH and CDR2 LQKENI. There are 15 residues in the CDR3. V lost 3 bases, J lost 0 bases, and 1 base stayed unmatched. The CDR3 DNA is TGTGCCAGCTCACCCGGACAGGGTAGCAATCAGCCCCAGCATTTT. Protein product: CASSPGQGSNQPQHF. The full variable domain, with the rest looked up from reference TRBV18 and TRBJ1-5, is NAGVMQNPRHLVRRRGQEARLRCSPMKGHSHVYWYRQLPEEGLKFMVYLQKENIIDESGMPKERFSAEFPKEGPSILRIQQVVRGDSAAYFCASSPGQGSNQPQHFGDGTRLSIL.

The chain uses TRBV5-1 and TRBJ2-3; 7 nucleotides align to TRBD1. Germline V gene lookup returns CDR1 SGHRS and CDR2 YFSETQ. Trimming at V came to 2 bases and at J to 1 base, leaving 19 bases not matched to a gene. CDR3 length: 20 residues. CDR3 protein: CASSFYRGETRRGGTDTQYF. CDR3 nucleotide sequence: TGCGCCAGCAGCTTCTACAGGGGCGAAACACGCCGAGGCGGCACAGATACGCAGTATTTT.

The chain is built from TRBV6-5 and TRBJ2-7, with TRBD2 matching 11 bases. Germline trimming cut 4 bases from V and 4 bases from J; bases unmatched to any gene: 3. Germline V CDR1 and CDR2: MNHEY, SVGAGI. The CDR3 has 14 amino acids. The CDR3 is CASSSGLAEYEQYF. In nucleotides, the CDR3 is TGTGCCAGCAGTTCGGGACTAGCGGAATACGAGCAGTACTTC.

The J gene is TRBJ1-4, the V gene TRBV5-6; D gene uncertain. V lost 3 bases and J lost 4, with 10 bases in between. CDR3 length equals 14 residues. Germline lookup yields CDR1 SGHDT and CDR2 YYEEEE. In nucleotides, the CDR3 is TGTGCCAGCAGCTCACCAGGAAATAATGAAAAACTGTTTTTT. This translates into CASSSPGNNEKLFF.

The J gene is TRBJ1-2, the V gene TRBV2; possible D gene TRBD1, 6 bases. Germline values: CDR1 SNHLY, CDR2 FYNNEI. Trimming cost V 3 bases and J 2 bases, with 13 bases left between them. The CDR3 covers 15 residues. CDR3 coding DNA: TGTGCCAGCAGTGATAATCGGGGGCCCAACTATGGCTACACCTTC. This sequence encodes CASSDNRGPNYGYTF.

This clone has more than one count but fewer than ten. V and J are TRBV6-1 and TRBJ1-1; 9 nucleotides align to TRBD1. This CDR3 is built from 16 residues. V lost 6 bases to trimming and J lost 3 bases; unmatched junction nucleotides: 11. Per germline, CDR1 MNHNS and CDR2 SASEGT. As DNA, the CDR3 is TGTGCCAGCAGGGAATCCGCGGGACAGGGACACACTGAAGCTTTCTTT. This translates into CASRESAGQGHTEAFF.

This rearrangement joins TRBV7-9 to TRBJ1-4; 9 nucleotides align to TRBD1. From germline, CDR1 is SEHNR and CDR2 FQNEAQ (reference sequence). The CDR3 is 18 amino acids. The V and J ends lost 2 bases and 0 bases, in that order; junction bases with no gene match: 7. The CDR3 loop is CASSLPKGQGPTNEKLFF. CDR3 DNA: TGTGCCAGCAGCTTACCGAAGGGACAGGGACCAACTAATGAAAAACTGTTTTTT.

The chain recombines TRBV5-4 with TRBJ2-3; 7 positions match TRBD2. With 4 bases clipped from V and 0 bases from J, the junction kept 8 bases outside the gene matches. Germline-derived CDR1 and CDR2 are SGHNT and YYREEE (reference sequence). The CDR3 length is 16 residues. The CDR3 loop is CASSVKAGSSTDTQYF. The CDR3 region has the DNA TGTGCCAGCAGCGTGAAAGCGGGGAGTAGCACAGATACGCAGTATTTT.

V is TRBV6-5 and J is TRBJ2-3; perhaps TRBD1 as D (7 bases). V lost 7 bases and J lost 4, with 18 bases in between. This CDR3 region has 15 residues. CDR1 MNHEY and CDR2 SVGAGI come from the germline V gene. Here the CDR3 reads CASTRLGRGADTQYF. CDR3 coding DNA: TGTGCCAGCACCCGCCTAGGCAGGGGGGCAGATACGCAGTATTTT.

The chain recombines TRBV18 with TRBJ1-2, with TRBD1 identical over 9 bases. Germline V gives CDR1 KGHSH, CDR2 LQKENI. The junction had 1 base not matched to a gene; V was cut back by 2 bases and J by 6 bases. The CDR3 is made up of 13 amino acids. The CDR3 here is CASSPRDRDGYTF. The CDR3 DNA reads TGTGCCAGCTCACCAAGGGACAGGGATGGCTACACCTTC.

This chain uses TRBV20-1 with TRBJ1-1, with a possible D match to TRBD1 (5 bases). The CDR3 is 11 amino acids. Looked up from germline, CDR1 is DFQATT and CDR2 is SNEGSKA (reference sequence). The V end was cut by 4 bases, the J end by 7 bases, with 10 bases between. CDR3 residues: CSAKLQVEAFF. The CDR3 DNA is TGCAGTGCTAAGTTACAGGTTGAAGCTTTCTTT.

The chain couples TRBV27 to TRBJ2-7, with 7 bases aligning to TRBD1. The CDR3 is 15 residues long. Germline V gene lookup returns CDR1 MNHEY and CDR2 SMNVEV (reference sequence). V shed 3 bases, J shed 4 bases, and the junction held 9 bases outside the gene matches. The CDR3 DNA follows: TGTGCCAGCAGTTTCCAGGGGGTTACCCTTTACGAGCAGTACTTC. It yields the protein CASSFQGVTLYEQYF.

The chain combines TRBV18 with TRBJ1-4; TRBD1 matches 8 bases. The trim removed 8 bases at V and 6 bases at J, leaving 14 bases unmatched. CDR3 length equals 16 residues. Germline V gene lookup returns CDR1 KGHSH and CDR2 LQKENI. The CDR3 is CASTYQGAGTYEKLFF. The DNA of the CDR3 is TGTGCCAGCACCTACCAGGGGGCAGGGACCTATGAAAAACTGTTTTTT.

The rearrangement uses TRBV18 and TRBJ1-2; TRBD1 matches at 8 bases. The V gene end was trimmed by 4 bases and the J gene end by 5 bases; junction bases not matched to a gene: 12. This CDR3 comprises 16 residues. Germline CDR1 is KGHSH and CDR2 is LQKENI. CDR3 coding DNA: TGTGCCAGCTCACTCCGGGACCAACAGGGGGTTTATGGCTACACCTTC. Translating gives CASSLRDQQGVYGYTF. Drawing the rest from reference TRBV18 and TRBJ1-2, the complete variable domain is NAGVMQNPRHLVRRRGQEARLRCSPMKGHSHVYWYRQLPEEGLKFMVYLQKENIIDESGMPKERFSAEFPKEGPSILRIQQVVRGDSAAYFCASSLRDQQGVYGYTFGSGTRLTVV.

The rearrangement uses TRBV30 and TRBJ1-4; the D is unclear. Germline CDR1 GTSNPN, CDR2 SVGIG (reference sequence). V was pared by 0 bases and J by 4 bases, with 6 bases between. The CDR3 has 13 amino acids. Written as DNA, the CDR3 is TGTGCCTGGAGTGTACTAATTAATGAAAAACTGTTTTTT. This sequence encodes CAWSVLINEKLFF.

J is TRBJ1-5 and V is TRBV15, with 10 nucleotides matching TRBD1. CDR3 length equals 18 residues. The V gene's germline CDR1 is LNHNV and CDR2 YYDKDF (reference sequence). Trimming removed 1 base from V and 0 bases from J; junction bases left unmatched: 6. Here the CDR3 DNA reads TGTGCCACCAGCAGAGGCGGGACAGGGGATCATAGCAATCAGCCCCAGCATTTT. Its translation: CATSRGGTGDHSNQPQHF.

The chain combines TRBV5-4 with TRBJ2-7; D unclear. V was cut by 4 bases and J by 2 bases, with 4 bases left in between. This CDR3 comprises 11 residues. Germline lookup yields CDR1 SGHNT and CDR2 YYREEE (reference sequence). DNA for the CDR3: TGTGCCAGCAGCACTCCCTACGAGCAGTACTTC. Protein product: CASSTPYEQYF.

The rearrangement links TRBV18 to TRBJ1-1; perhaps TRBD1 as D (6 bases). Trimming took 5 bases from V and 1 from J, leaving 11 bases between them. CDR3 length: 14 residues. Looked up from germline, CDR1 is KGHSH and CDR2 is LQKENI. CDR3 bases: TGTGCCAGCTCAGCAGGGGTTTCGAACACTGAAGCTTTCTTT. This translates into CASSAGVSNTEAFF.

The chain joins TRBV5-1 to TRBJ1-3; D remains unclear. The CDR3 sequence is 14 residues long. From germline, CDR1 is SGHRS and CDR2 YFSETQ. Trimming took 5 bases from V and 2 from J, leaving 11 bases between them. CDR3 in DNA: TGCGCCAGCAGTGCGTCAGAACCTGGAAACACCATATATTTT. Translated: CASSASEPGNTIYF.

The chain carries TRBV13 and TRBJ1-1; 8 bases are a match to TRBD1. Germline loops: CDR1 PRHDT, CDR2 FYEKMQ (reference sequence). The CDR3 sequence is 15 residues long. Losses at the gene ends were 0 bases for V and 4 bases for J; bases not matched to a gene: 4. CDR3 bases: TGTGCCAGCAGCTTAGGGGACAGGGCCGGCACTGAAGCTTTCTTT. It encodes CASSLGDRAGTEAFF.

A single count supports this clone. The J gene is TRBJ1-5, the V gene TRBV7-9; 8 nucleotides match TRBD1. Germline V gene sequence: CDR1 SEHNR, CDR2 FQNEAQ (reference sequence). The CDR3 extends over 16 amino acids. Germline trimming cut 5 bases from V and 2 bases from J; bases unmatched to any gene: 8. CDR3 loop: CASSRWTGIGNQPQHF. The CDR3 nucleotides read TGTGCCAGCAGCCGCTGGACAGGGATCGGCAATCAGCCCCAGCATTTT.

The V gene is TRBV16, the J gene TRBJ1-6; D unclear. This CDR3 region has 15 residues. The germline V gene has CDR1 KGHSY and CDR2 FQNENV. V was cut by 1 base and J by 8 bases, with 12 bases left in between. The CDR3 region is CASSQYGERDSPLHF. CDR3 sequence (DNA): TGTGCCAGCAGCCAATACGGGGAGAGGGATTCACCCCTCCACTTT. Together with reference TRBV16 and TRBJ1-6, the CDR3 gives the full variable domain: GEEVAQTPKHLVRGEGQKAKLYCAPIKGHSYVFWYQQVLKNEFKFLISFQNENVFDETGMPKERFSAKCLPNSPCSLEIQATKLEDSAVYFCASSQYGERDSPLHFGNGTRLTVT.

V is TRBV29-1 and J is TRBJ1-2; the D gene is possibly TRBD1 (5 bases). Germline loops: CDR1 SQVTM, CDR2 ANQGSEA. Deletions cut 0 bases from V and 8 bases from J, with 16 bases between. The CDR3 consists of 14 residues. This chain's CDR3 is CSVEDPRVSKGYTF. Here the CDR3 DNA reads TGCAGCGTTGAAGATCCCAGGGTCTCGAAGGGCTACACCTTC.

V and J are TRBV2 and TRBJ1-1, with 9 bases fitting TRBD1. In germline, CDR1 is SNHLY, CDR2 FYNNEI. V trimming: 6 bases; J trimming: 5 bases; junction bases outside the gene matches: 16. This CDR3 region has 17 residues. The CDR3 DNA follows: TGTGCCAGCAGCCAACGCCCCCCGGGACAGGGAGGGACTGAAGCTTTCTTT. It translates to CASSQRPPGQGGTEAFF.

This chain links TRBV2 with TRBJ1-1; 7 bases are shared with TRBD1. The CDR3 totals 14 residues. The germline CDR1 and CDR2 sequences are SNHLY and FYNNEI. J gave up 5 bases and V 8 bases, and 11 bases lay outside the gene matches. CDR3 region: CASGSEGAWTEAFF. The DNA for the CDR3 is TGTGCCAGCGGTTCTGAGGGGGCGTGGACTGAAGCTTTCTTT. The variable domain in full, with the rest retrieved from reference TRBV2 and TRBJ1-1, is EPEVTQTPSHQVTQMGQEVILRCVPISNHLYFYWYRQILGQKVEFLVSFYNNEISEKSEIFDDQFSVERPDGSNFTLKIRSTKLEDSAMYFCASGSEGAWTEAFFGQGTRLTVV.

This chain uses TRBV2 with TRBJ2-1; either TRBD1 or TRBD2 may supply D (5 bases each). V was shortened by 5 bases and J by 4 bases, with 15 bases between the two germline ends. Germline V gene sequence: CDR1 SNHLY, CDR2 FYNNEI. CDR3 length: 15 amino acids. The CDR3 region has the DNA TGTGCCAGCAGTTCGCAGGGCGAGGGGTACAATGAGCAGTTCTTC. Translating it yields CASSSQGEGYNEQFF.

The chain is built from TRBV9 and TRBJ1-4; D perhaps matches TRBD1 (6 bases). CDR1 is SGDLS, CDR2 YYNGEE, per germline. CDR3 size: 16 residues. Trimming removed 3 bases at V and 7 bases at J, with 19 bases between. The CDR3 region has the DNA TGTGCCAGCAGCGCCGGGGGGCAGGGCGGGCGTGAAAAACTGTTTTTT. It yields the protein CASSAGGQGGREKLFF.

This chain joins TRBV28 and TRBJ2-7; TRBD2 aligns across 15 bases. CDR1 is MDHEN, CDR2 SYDVKM, per germline. The CDR3 runs to 14 residues. Trimming removed 4 bases from V and 6 bases from J; junction bases left unmatched: 1. The DNA of the CDR3 is TGTGCCAGCAGTTGGGGACTAGCGGGAGGCGAGCAGTACTTC. As protein: CASSWGLAGGEQYF.

This clone was observed a few times. The chain links TRBV24-1 to TRBJ1-3; tentative D call: TRBD1 (5 bases). V was cut by 11 bases and J by 0 bases, with 16 bases left in between. Germline values: CDR1 KGHDR, CDR2 SFDVKD. This CDR3 has 15 amino acids. In nucleotides, the CDR3 is TGTGCCAAACCCTACCTCGGGGGCTCTGGAAACACCATATATTTT. Translated: CAKPYLGGSGNTIYF.

The chain has TRBV9 and TRBJ1-3, with D possibly TRBD1 on 5 matching bases. The V end was cut by 3 bases, the J end by 0 bases, with 10 bases between. This CDR3 has 15 residues. Germline V gene data show CDR1 as SGDLS and CDR2 as YYNGEE. The CDR3: CASSATGLSGNTIYF. The CDR3, as DNA: TGTGCCAGCAGCGCCACGGGGCTCTCTGGAAACACCATATATTTT.